This entry lists 22 T cell receptor beta chains sequenced from one sample in a study of shared clonotypes between healthy human individuals. Generated by immunoSEQ multiplex PCR, the TCRdb table keeps only in-frame clones and is missing some. This sample carries about 1 million clones, about 75% of them seen once, and the ten largest clones take about 1.5%. The sample taken for sequencing was memory CD4+ T cells sorted from blood. Specified subset: CD45RA-negative fraction. The receptors here all came from a man between 18 and 29 years old in good health.

This chain uses TRBV27 with TRBJ1-6, with 7 positions matching TRBD1. The germline V gene encodes CDR1 MNHEY and CDR2 SMNVEV (reference sequence). V trimming: 5 bases; J trimming: 10 bases; junction bases outside the gene matches: 11. This CDR3 contains 15 residues. CDR3: CASSTSRGLGSPLHF. The CDR3 region has the DNA TGTGCCAGCAGTACCTCGAGGGGGCTCGGATCACCCCTCCACTTT.

This clone has only one observation. The chain carries TRBV10-2 and TRBJ2-5; 10 bases line up with TRBD2. With V trimmed by 0 bases and J by 4 bases, 11 bases remained unmatched. Per germline, CDR1 WSHSY and CDR2 SAAADI. CDR3 length: 18 amino acids. The CDR3 nucleotides read TGCGCCAGCAGTGAGTCGTGGGATAGCGGGGGGACTCGAGAGACCCAGTACTTC. As protein: CASSESWDSGGTRETQYF.

This clone is a singleton in its sample. The chain couples TRBV30 to TRBJ1-2; 9 bases align to TRBD1. This CDR3 is 15 amino acids long. Germline V lookup: CDR1 GTSNPN, CDR2 SVGIG (reference sequence). With V trimmed by 1 base and J by 4 bases, 7 bases remained unmatched. The DNA of the CDR3 is TGTGCCTGGAGTGAATCCACAGGGGGCGGCTATGGCTACACCTTC. Amino acids: CAWSESTGGGYGYTF.

The chain carries TRBV7-2 and TRBJ2-3; D remains ambiguous. V lost 2 bases and J 3 bases, leaving 12 bases between the germline ends. The CDR3 spans 15 residues. The germline gives CDR1 SGHTA, CDR2 FQGNSA. CDR3 sequence: CASSLSSTETDTQYF. In DNA form, the CDR3 reads TGTGCCAGCAGCTTATCATCGACCGAAACAGATACGCAGTATTTT.

The gene calls are TRBV27 and TRBJ2-1, with 8 bases lining up with TRBD1. This CDR3 is built from 16 residues. Trimming cost V 5 bases and J 2 bases; bases outside gene matches: 8. Germline V gives CDR1 MNHEY, CDR2 SMNVEV (reference sequence). The CDR3, as DNA: TGTGCCAGCAGTAAAGGACAGGGATCCACCTACAATGAGCAGTTCTTC. Translating gives CASSKGQGSTYNEQFF.

This chain joins TRBV5-5 and TRBJ2-7; D not certain. Looked up from germline, CDR1 is SGHKS and CDR2 is YYEKEE (reference sequence). CDR3 length equals 11 residues. V was clipped by 7 bases and J by 6 bases, with 11 bases between them. This chain's CDR3 is CASHAVGEQYF. DNA for the CDR3: TGTGCCAGCCATGCAGTCGGCGAGCAGTACTTC.

The chain links TRBV7-9 to TRBJ2-7; 13 nucleotides match TRBD2. CDR3 length: 15 amino acids. Germline trimming cut 5 bases from V and 4 bases from J; bases unmatched to any gene: 5. Germline CDR1 and CDR2: SEHNR and FQNEAQ (reference sequence). CDR3 sequence: CASSLTSGRGYEQYF. CDR3 nucleotides: TGTGCCAGCAGCCTAACTAGCGGGAGGGGGTACGAGCAGTACTTC.

This chain connects TRBV2 to TRBJ2-3; no reliable D call. Between the trimmed V and J ends, which lost 8 bases and 4 bases, there was a span of 4 bases. This CDR3 has 10 amino acids. Germline values: CDR1 SNHLY, CDR2 FYNNEI. CDR3 coding DNA: TGTGCCAGCGGGGCAGATACGCAGTATTTT. Its protein is CASGADTQYF.

The rearrangement links TRBV4-1 to TRBJ2-7; 8 bases agree with TRBD1. CDR1 is MGHRA and CDR2 is YSYEKL in the germline V gene. The junction had 12 bases not matched to a gene; V was cut back by 8 bases and J by 6 bases. The CDR3 covers 14 residues. Here the CDR3 DNA reads TGCGCCAGCCTCGACCTTGGACAGGGCGGCGAGCAGTACTTC. Translating it yields CASLDLGQGGEQYF.

The chain joins TRBV6-6 to TRBJ1-6, with 7 bases that match TRBD1. CDR1 MNHNY and CDR2 SVGAGI come from the germline V gene (reference sequence). This CDR3 contains 15 residues. V lost 5 bases, J lost 4 bases, and 5 bases stayed unmatched. In DNA, the CDR3 is TGTGCCAGCAGTAACAAACAGGGGTATAATTCACCCCTCCACTTT. This gives the protein CASSNKQGYNSPLHF.

The chain is built from TRBV19 and TRBJ2-3; D is undetermined. Germline V gene lookup returns CDR1 LNHDA and CDR2 SQIVND (reference sequence). The CDR3 contains 12 residues. Trimming stripped 6 bases from V and 1 base from J, with 5 bases between. The CDR3 region is CASRRGTDTQYF. In DNA, the CDR3 is TGTGCCAGTAGACGAGGCACAGATACGCAGTATTTT.

In its sample, this clone was seen many times. The chain recombines TRBV7-9 with TRBJ2-1; TRBD2 agrees at 8 bases. Germline CDR1 SEHNR, CDR2 FQNEAQ (reference sequence). CDR3 length equals 12 residues. Losses at the gene ends were 2 bases for V and 12 bases for J; bases not matched to a gene: 3. The CDR3 here is CASSLTTSGQFF. DNA of the CDR3: TGTGCCAGCAGCTTAACTACTAGCGGGCAGTTCTTC.

The chain combines TRBV18 with TRBJ2-5, with 7 bases identical to TRBD1. This CDR3 comprises 15 residues. Germline V gene lookup returns CDR1 KGHSH and CDR2 LQKENI. After removal of 1 base from V and 0 bases from J, the junction contained 2 bases not matched to a gene. CDR3 residues: CASSPLTGYQETQYF. CDR3 nucleotide sequence: TGTGCCAGCTCACCACTGACAGGGTACCAAGAGACCCAGTACTTC.

The chain is built from TRBV19 and TRBJ1-4; unclear D gene. Trimming took off 6 bases at V and 8 bases at J, with 4 bases between the two ends. Germline V gene sequence: CDR1 LNHDA, CDR2 SQIVND (reference sequence). The CDR3 is 10 amino acids. The CDR3 is CASREEKLFF. As DNA, the CDR3 is TGTGCCAGTAGAGAAGAAAAACTGTTTTTT.

This sequence joins TRBV5-4 and TRBJ2-7, with 7 bases identical to TRBD1. The V gene end was trimmed by 4 bases and the J gene end by 1 base; junction bases not matched to a gene: 8. The CDR3 runs 15 residues. Per germline, CDR1 SGHNT and CDR2 YYREEE (reference sequence). DNA of the CDR3: TGTGCCAGCAGCCCGCCGTGGACAGGTTCCTACGAGCAGTACTTC. Amino acid sequence: CASSPPWTGSYEQYF.

As DNA, the CDR3 is TGTGCCAGCAGCTTAAAGCCGGGAGAGACCCAGTACTTC. Protein product: CASSLKPGETQYF. The gene calls are TRBV7-9 and TRBJ2-5; D gene ambiguous. The CDR3 covers 13 residues. Germline loops: CDR1 SEHNR, CDR2 FQNEAQ (reference sequence). V was pared by 2 bases and J by 4 bases, with 8 bases between. Variable domain in full (rest from reference TRBV7-9 and TRBJ2-5): DTGVSQNPRHKITKRGQNVTFRCDPISEHNRLYWYRQTLGQGPEFLTYFQNEAQLEKSRLLSDRFSAERPKGSFSTLEIQRTEQGDSAMYLCASSLKPGETQYFGPGTRLLVL.

Regarding this clone: One base away lies a much larger clone, so this may be a sequencing read error. J is TRBJ2-3 and V is TRBV5-4; D call uncertain. Germline assignment: CDR1 SGHNT and CDR2 YYREEE (reference sequence). The CDR3 runs to 12 residues. V gave up 4 bases and J gave up 2 bases, with 5 bases separating them. CDR3 protein: CASSQVTDTQYF. The CDR3 DNA reads TGTGCCAGCAGCCAGGTCACAGATACGCAGTATTTT.

The V and J genes are TRBV18 and TRBJ1-1; the D is unclear. CDR1 KGHSH and CDR2 LQKENI come from the germline V gene. V lost 2 bases and J 6 bases, leaving 13 bases between the germline ends. This CDR3 has 14 amino acids. The CDR3 sequence: CASSPAQRTAEAFF. Here the CDR3 DNA reads TGTGCCAGCTCACCAGCTCAGAGAACAGCTGAAGCTTTCTTT.

About this clone itself: The same CDR3 arises from other DNA sequences in this sample as well. This chain joins TRBV9 and TRBJ1-2, with 8 bases fitting TRBD1. The V segment lost 3 bases and the J segment 4 bases; nucleotides outside the gene matches: 5. The CDR3 covers 14 residues. Germline lookup yields CDR1 SGDLS and CDR2 YYNGEE. Written as DNA, the CDR3 is TGTGCCAGCAGCGCAGGACAGGGAATCTATGGCTACACCTTC. Translating it yields CASSAGQGIYGYTF.

This clone was seen a few times. J is TRBJ2-5 and V is TRBV7-8, with 9 bases that match TRBD2. Germline V gene sequence: CDR1 SGHVS, CDR2 FQNEAQ. The CDR3 contains 15 residues. Losses at the gene ends were 5 bases for V and 3 bases for J; bases not matched to a gene: 7. The CDR3 DNA reads as TGTGCCAGCAGCCGACGGACTAGCGCTAAAGAGACCCAGTACTTC. Its translation: CASSRRTSAKETQYF.

This chain joins TRBV7-9 and TRBJ1-2; 7 bases map to TRBD1. Per the germline V gene, CDR1 is SEHNR and CDR2 is FQNEAQ (reference sequence). V trimming: 1 base; J trimming: 6 bases; junction bases outside the gene matches: 11. The CDR3 is 16 residues long. This CDR3 is CASSLGSRGIGDGYTF. CDR3 DNA: TGTGCCAGCAGCTTAGGGTCCAGGGGGATCGGAGATGGCTACACCTTC.

The rearrangement links TRBV10-3 to TRBJ2-7; 12 bases align to TRBD1. Germline V lookup: CDR1 ENHRY, CDR2 SYGVKD. The CDR3 loop spans 15 amino acids. V lost 6 bases and J lost 6; bases outside the gene matches: 9. The DNA for the CDR3 is TGTGCCATCAGCCAAGGGGGGACAGGGGGCAGCGAGCAGTACTTC. Protein product: CAISQGGTGGSEQYF.